This T cell receptor beta chain is from a study of regulatory T cells in long-lasting Graves disease. This clonotype was detected ten times or more. The TCR beta library used iRepertoire HTBI primers with Arm-PCR amplification of CDR3. TCRdb re-derived calls from the multiplex PCR reads in MiXCR, one entry per CDR3 protein. The data show about 470,000 distinct CDR3 sequences, 20% to 25% seen once. Time point noted: persistent/refractory GD, antithyroid drugs over 5 years with positive TRAb. Generation of the TCR library employed RNA extracted from PBMCs. Germline V gene data show CDR1 as MDHEN and CDR2 as SYDVKM. The CDR3 has 14 amino acids. Germline trimming cut 6 bases from V and 1 base from J; bases unmatched to any gene: 5.

The receptor's source is a female donor with Graves disease. The J gene is TRBJ2-7, the V gene TRBV28; 8 positions agree with TRBD1. Specimen: peripheral blood mononuclear cells (PBMCs), collected when the disease was refractory, from a patient treated with antithyroid drugs. The CDR3 DNA sequence: TGTGCCAGCAGCCCCCAGGGGGCATCCTACGAGCAGTACTTC. This codes for CASSPQGASYEQYF.